This entry lists 25 T cell receptor beta chains sequenced from one sample in a study of molecular identifiers for immune sequencing clone quantification. Each CDR3 protein is one row after TCRdb ran MiXCR on the PCR reads. This sample has hundreds of thousands of distinct CDR3 sequences, with 20% found just once. Input material: naive CD8+ T cells from blood, with Jurkat cell RNA spiked in. Subset in this sample: FACS-sorted CD8+CD4-CCR7+CD45RA+ naive T cells. Receptor source: a human donor in good health. Some libraries in this study had Jurkat cell RNA spiked in.

V is TRBV15 and J is TRBJ1-1, with 9 bases lining up with TRBD1. The trim removed 3 bases at V and 1 base at J, leaving 6 bases unmatched. This CDR3 comprises 16 residues. Germline loops: CDR1 LNHNV, CDR2 YYDKDF (reference sequence). The CDR3 here is CATSRTGTGRNTEAFF. CDR3 bases: TGTGCCACCAGCAGGACCGGGACAGGGCGGAACACTGAAGCTTTCTTT.

There are many counts of this clonotype. The chain uses TRBV4-3 and TRBJ2-7, with TRBD1 matching 9 bases. CDR1 is LGHNA, CDR2 YSLEER, per germline. CDR3 length: 17 amino acids. The V and J ends lost 0 bases and 0 bases, in that order; junction bases with no gene match: 6. CDR3 loop: CASSQEGTGLFSYEQYF. The DNA for the CDR3 is TGCGCCAGCAGCCAAGAAGGGACAGGGCTATTCTCCTACGAGCAGTACTTC.

On this clonotype itself: It may be a read error: a sequence one base away is much more abundant. The V call is TRBV5-6, the J call TRBJ1-5; no clear D gene. CDR1 and CDR2 from the germline V gene are SGHDT and YYEEEE. V was trimmed by 6 bases and J by 0 bases, leaving 13 bases between them. This CDR3 is built from 15 residues. For the CDR3, the DNA is TGTGCCAGCAACTTTTGGGTGAATAGCAATCAGCCCCAGCATTTT. It yields the protein CASNFWVNSNQPQHF. The whole variable domain, remainder taken from reference TRBV5-6 and TRBJ1-5, is DAGVTQSPTHLIKTRGQQVTLRCSPKSGHDTVSWYQQALGQGPQFIFQYYEEEERQRGNFPDRFSGHQFPNYSSELNVNALLLGDSALYLCASNFWVNSNQPQHFGDGTRLSIL.

Concerning this clonotype: It may be a read error: a sequence one base away is much more abundant. The chain recombines TRBV6-6 with TRBJ1-5; D remains ambiguous. V lost 10 bases and J lost 3, with 10 bases in between. Per the germline V gene, CDR1 is MNHNY and CDR2 is SVGAGI (reference sequence). CDR3 size: 12 residues. The CDR3 loop reads CATKPDNQPQHF. As DNA, the CDR3 is TGTGCCACCAAACCCGACAATCAGCCCCAGCATTTT.

This clonotype was observed many times. This chain connects TRBV4-1 to TRBJ2-7; 9 positions agree with TRBD1. V lost 3 bases and J lost 5; bases outside the gene matches: 8. Germline loops: CDR1 MGHRA, CDR2 YSYEKL. The CDR3 sequence is 15 residues long. The CDR3: CASSHRQGGRDEQYF. CDR3 sequence (DNA): TGCGCCAGCAGCCACCGACAGGGGGGTAGGGACGAGCAGTACTTC.

The chain carries TRBV5-1 and TRBJ2-5; 13 bases map to TRBD2. V gave up 4 bases and J gave up 1 base; unmatched junction bases: 4. This CDR3 contains 16 residues. Germline lookup yields CDR1 SGHRS and CDR2 YFSETQ. CDR3 sequence: CASSPGTSGTQETQYF. In DNA form, the CDR3 reads TGCGCCAGCAGCCCCGGGACTAGCGGGACCCAAGAGACCCAGTACTTC. Full variable domain (outside the CDR3, taken from reference TRBV5-1 and TRBJ2-5): KAGVTQTPRYLIKTRGQQVTLSCSPISGHRSVSWYQQTPGQGLQFLFEYFSETQRNKGNFPGRFSGRQFSNSRSEMNVSTLELGDSALYLCASSPGTSGTQETQYFGPGTRLLVL.

This clonotype occurred many times. V usage is TRBV5-4 and J usage is TRBJ2-2; D perhaps matches TRBD1 (6 bases). Between the trimmed V and J ends, which lost 4 bases and 3 bases, there was a span of 16 bases. The V gene's germline CDR1 is SGHNT and CDR2 YYREEE (reference sequence). The CDR3 totals 16 residues. Here the CDR3 DNA reads TGTGCCAGCAGCCACAGGGTTTCCGTGGACACCGGGGAGCTGTTTTTT. Its protein is CASSHRVSVDTGELFF.

This clonotype occurred many times. The rearrangement links TRBV4-3 to TRBJ2-7, with D possibly being TRBD1 or TRBD2 (5 bases each). The V gene lost 0 bases and the J gene lost 3 bases, with 21 bases spanning the gap. The CDR3 runs to 18 residues. The germline V gene has CDR1 LGHNA and CDR2 YSLEER. The CDR3 DNA is TGCGCCAGCAGCCAAGATGTCCGAGGGGCGTTCGGCGACTACGAGCAGTACTTC. Amino acid sequence: CASSQDVRGAFGDYEQYF.

The gene calls are TRBV11-2 and TRBJ2-1; D might be TRBD2 (6 bases). Deletions cut 5 bases from V and 10 bases from J, with 15 bases between. The CDR3 has 13 amino acids. CDR1 SGHAT and CDR2 FQNNGV come from the germline V gene. CDR3 DNA: TGTGCCAGCAGCCCCGGGACGGGGGTAGAGCAGTTCTTC. This translates into CASSPGTGVEQFF.

The chain joins TRBV27 to TRBJ2-7, with D tentatively TRBD1 (6 bases). Germline V CDR1 and CDR2: MNHEY, SMNVEV (reference sequence). The CDR3 totals 14 residues. Trimming pared 4 bases from V and 3 bases from J, leaving 13 bases between. The CDR3 nucleotides are TGTGCCAGCAGTTCTAGGGACACCCTCTACGAGCAGTACTTC. As protein: CASSSRDTLYEQYF.

This clonotype was seen ten or more times. The chain is built from TRBV27 and TRBJ2-7; D gene uncertain. The CDR3 has 14 residues. CDR1 and CDR2 from the germline V gene are MNHEY and SMNVEV (reference sequence). V lost 4 bases and J 3 bases, leaving 13 bases between the germline ends. The CDR3 is CASSSAPGYYEQYF. The CDR3 nucleotides read TGTGCCAGCAGTTCGGCCCCAGGCTACTACGAGCAGTACTTC.

Many counts were recorded for this clonotype. The V gene is TRBV29-1, the J gene TRBJ1-1; 7 bases are shared with TRBD1. The CDR3 has 15 amino acids. With V trimmed by 2 bases and J by 1 base, 7 bases remained unmatched. CDR1 SQVTM and CDR2 ANQGSEA come from the germline V gene. The CDR3 DNA sequence: TGCAGCGTTGAACCAGGGGGGCGGTCGAACACTGAAGCTTTCTTT. The encoded protein is CSVEPGGRSNTEAFF.

Remarks on this clonotype: With a much larger clone just one base away, this may be a read error. The chain carries TRBV20-1 and TRBJ2-4; 12 nucleotides match TRBD2. The germline V gene has CDR1 DFQATT and CDR2 SNEGSKA (reference sequence). Losses at the gene ends were 4 bases for V and 1 base for J; bases not matched to a gene: 17. The CDR3 extends over 20 amino acids. The CDR3 sequence: CSAIPPRLAGVEVAKNIQYF. CDR3 nucleotide sequence: TGCAGTGCTATACCCCCCAGACTAGCGGGAGTAGAGGTGGCCAAAAACATTCAGTACTTC.

This clonotype has at least ten counts. J is TRBJ2-4 and V is TRBV20-1; 9 positions agree with TRBD2. The V and J ends lost 0 bases and 9 bases, in that order; junction bases with no gene match: 9. The CDR3 runs 15 residues. Germline V gene data show CDR1 as DFQATT and CDR2 as SNEGSKA (reference sequence). CDR3 DNA sequence: TGCAGTGCTAGAGAACAGGGGACTAGCCCCGCCATTCAGTACTTC. Its protein is CSAREQGTSPAIQYF.

This clonotype has a count of ten or more. The chain couples TRBV30 to TRBJ1-1; TRBD1 agrees at 8 bases. Germline values: CDR1 GTSNPN, CDR2 SVGIG (reference sequence). The V gene end was trimmed by 5 bases and the J gene end by 4 bases; junction bases not matched to a gene: 6. The CDR3 covers 13 residues. CDR3 sequence (DNA): TGTGCCTGGGACAGGGGCTGGCGCACTGAAGCTTTCTTT. It specifies CAWDRGWRTEAFF.

The V call is TRBV9, the J call TRBJ2-1; the match to TRBD2 covers 11 bases. The CDR3 contains 17 residues. CDR1 is SGDLS and CDR2 is YYNGEE in the germline V gene. V trimming: 4 bases; J trimming: 1 base; junction bases outside the gene matches: 7. CDR3 bases: TGTGCCAGCAGCCCGAGACTAGCGGGGCCGTCCTACAATGAGCAGTTCTTC. Its translation is CASSPRLAGPSYNEQFF. Full variable domain (outside the CDR3, taken from reference TRBV9 and TRBJ2-1): DSGVTQTPKHLITATGQRVTLRCSPRSGDLSVYWYQQSLDQGLQFLIQYYNGEERAKGNILERFSAQQFPDLHSELNLSSLELGDSALYFCASSPRLAGPSYNEQFFGPGTRLTVL.

A few counts support this clonotype. The chain couples TRBV30 to TRBJ2-7; perhaps TRBD2 as D (5 bases). The V and J ends lost 1 base and 3 bases respectively, with 13 bases between them. Germline V gene sequence: CDR1 GTSNPN, CDR2 SVGIG (reference sequence). The CDR3 has 14 residues. In DNA, the CDR3 is TGTGCCTGGAGTGAAATAGCGCAAGACTACGAGCAGTACTTC. Translating it yields CAWSEIAQDYEQYF.

This clonotype was detected many times. The J gene is TRBJ1-1, the V gene TRBV29-1; D perhaps matches TRBD1 (5 bases). The germline CDR1 and CDR2 sequences are SQVTM and ANQGSEA. This CDR3 comprises 19 residues. The germline V and J ends were trimmed by 6 bases and 4 bases, with 33 bases remaining between them. CDR3 coding DNA: TGCAGCGTCAAACCGGGACCCCCCACGACGAGAGCTGGGGGCACTGAAGCTTTCTTT. The encoded protein is CSVKPGPPTTRAGGTEAFF.

This clonotype was observed many times. The chain employs TRBV20-1 and TRBJ2-7; no clear D. V gave up 0 bases and J gave up 2 bases, with 17 bases separating them. The germline V gene encodes CDR1 DFQATT and CDR2 SNEGSKA (reference sequence). The CDR3 has 16 amino acids. CDR3 sequence: CSAREFDSSHAYEQYF. The CDR3 nucleotides read TGCAGTGCTAGAGAATTTGATAGTAGTCACGCCTACGAGCAGTACTTC.

This clonotype was seen many times. The chain employs TRBV25-1 and TRBJ1-1; no firm D call. Germline V gene data show CDR1 as MGHDK and CDR2 as SYGVNS. V dropped 4 bases and J dropped 3 bases, with 9 bases sitting between them. The CDR3 loop spans 13 amino acids. CDR3 protein: CASSAGLHTEAFF. As DNA, the CDR3 is TGTGCCAGCAGTGCTGGACTGCACACTGAAGCTTTCTTT.

This clonotype came up many times. The chain links TRBV4-2 to TRBJ1-1; unclear D gene. Deletions cut 0 bases from V and 4 bases from J, with 9 bases between. This CDR3 has 14 amino acids. Germline CDR1 is LGHNA and CDR2 is YNFKEQ. As DNA, the CDR3 is TGTGCCAGCAGCCAAGATTCTCTGGGCACTGAAGCTTTCTTT. Protein: CASSQDSLGTEAFF.

This clonotype was observed many times. The CDR3, as DNA: TGTGCCAGCAGCTTAGTAATCCACGAGCAGTACTTC. Protein sequence: CASSLVIHEQYF. This chain links TRBV7-8 with TRBJ2-7; no definite D call. The V and J ends lost 1 base and 5 bases respectively, with 6 bases between them. The CDR3 is made up of 12 amino acids. The germline gives CDR1 SGHVS, CDR2 FQNEAQ.

Concerning this clonotype itself: This sequence may be a read error, since a much larger clone differs from it by one base. The V call is TRBV14, the J call TRBJ1-2; D gene unclear. The CDR3 consists of 17 residues. Germline CDR1 reads SGHDN; CDR2 reads FVKESK. Here the CDR3 reads CAGSQDGTPELNYGYTF. CDR3 nucleotide sequence: TGTGCCGGCAGCCAAGATGGAACTCCCGAACTAAACTATGGCTACACCTTC.

This clonotype appeared a few times. V usage is TRBV7-9 and J usage is TRBJ2-7; perhaps TRBD2 as D (5 bases). CDR1 is SEHNR, CDR2 FQNEAQ, per germline (reference sequence). Between the trimmed V and J ends, which lost 5 bases and 4 bases, there was a span of 18 bases. CDR3 length equals 15 residues. CDR3 nucleotide sequence: TGTGCCAGCAGCCCCCCCGGGGTTGGGGAATACGAGCAGTACTTC. Translating it yields CASSPPGVGEYEQYF.

This clonotype was counted at least ten times. The V and J genes are TRBV7-2 and TRBJ2-7, with 9 bases lining up with TRBD1. There are 14 residues in the CDR3. Unmatched junction bases numbered 3, after V lost 3 bases and J lost 3 bases. Looked up from germline, CDR1 is SGHTA and CDR2 is FQGNSA. CDR3 amino acids: CASSLPDRGYEQYF. The CDR3 bases are TGTGCCAGCAGCTTGCCGGACAGGGGCTACGAGCAGTACTTC.